This T cell receptor (beta chain) was obtained from a study of blood T cell repertoires in COVID-19. Study information: Researchers got acute and convalescent COVID-19 samples from the United States, Italy and Spain. In each case, the material was cDNA or gDNA derived from T cells, B-cell-depleted T cells, or PBMCs.

This clone was detected only a few times. Authors' methods: Researchers report that nucleated cell counts were estimated from reference gene primer amplification. Repertoires were generated with immunoSEQ multiplex PCR, while TCRdb's copy carries only in-frame clones and drops some. From that table come the V and J calls and clone size; the DNA was used to work out D and trimming. This table has about 120,000 clones, roughly 80% appearing once. The length of the CDR3 is 17 residues. V was clipped by 0 bases and J by 0 bases, with 14 bases between them. Germline assignment: CDR1 KGHSH and CDR2 LQKENI. The chain is built from TRBV18 and TRBJ1-1, with D possibly being TRBD1 (5 bases). Sequencing input: peripheral blood. The clonotype comes from a man aged 25-45 years with acute or convalescent COVID-19. CDR3 in amino acids: CASSPPDSGIVNTEAFF. CDR3 coding DNA: TGTGCCAGCTCACCACCGGATTCAGGGATCGTGAACACTGAAGCTTTCTTT.